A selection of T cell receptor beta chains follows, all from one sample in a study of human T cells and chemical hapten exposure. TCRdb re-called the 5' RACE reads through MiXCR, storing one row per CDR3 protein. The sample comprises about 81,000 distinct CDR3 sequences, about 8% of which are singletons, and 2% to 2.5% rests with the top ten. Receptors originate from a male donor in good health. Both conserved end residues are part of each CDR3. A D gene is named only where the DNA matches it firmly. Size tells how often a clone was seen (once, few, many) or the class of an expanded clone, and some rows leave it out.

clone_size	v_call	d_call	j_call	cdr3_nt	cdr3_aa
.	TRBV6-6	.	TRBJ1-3	TGTGCCAGCAGACAGGGTGACTCTGGAAACACCATATATTTT	CASRQGDSGNTIYF
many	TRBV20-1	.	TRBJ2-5	TGCAGTGCTAGAGGTGGGACGGACCAAGAGACCCAGTACTTC	CSARGGTDQETQYF
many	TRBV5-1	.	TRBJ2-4	TGCGCCAGCAGCTTGTTAACAGCCACGGCCAAAAACATTCAGTACTTC	CASSLLTATAKNIQYF
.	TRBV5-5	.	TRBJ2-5	TGTGTCAGCAGCCCCACGGACTACCTAGAGACCCAGTACTTC	CVSSPTDYLETQYF
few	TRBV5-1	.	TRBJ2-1	TGCGCCAGCAGAGTGGGCGGGAATGAGCAGTTCTTC	CASRVGGNEQFF
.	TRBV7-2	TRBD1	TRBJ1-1	TGTGCCAGCAGCTACCCAAGTGGACAGGCCAAAGCTTTCTTT	CASSYPSGQAKAFF
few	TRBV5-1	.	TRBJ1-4	TGCGCCAGCAGCTTGGGATCGGGGGCTACTAATGAAAAACTGTTTTTT	CASSLGSGATNEKLFF
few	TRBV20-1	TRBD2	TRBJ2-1	TGCAGTGCTAGTGTTAGCGGGACAAATGAGCAGTTCTTC	CSASVSGTNEQFF
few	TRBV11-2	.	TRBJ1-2	TGTGCCAGCAGCCGAGACTATGGCTACACCTTC	CASSRDYGYTF
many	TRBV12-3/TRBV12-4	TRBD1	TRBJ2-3	TGTGCCAGCAGTTTAGGGGACAGGCCCGATACGCAGTATTTT	CASSLGDRPDTQYF
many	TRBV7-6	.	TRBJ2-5	TGTGCCAGCAGCTTAGCGTCCGAGACCCAGTACTTC	CASSLASETQYF
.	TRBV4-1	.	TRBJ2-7	TGCGCCAGCAGCCAAGTGGGTGAAGGGAGCTACGAGCAGTACTTC	CASSQVGEGSYEQYF
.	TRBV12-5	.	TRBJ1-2	TGTGCTAGTGGTTTGGGTCCAGAGAAGGACGGCTACACCTTC	CASGLGPEKDGYTF
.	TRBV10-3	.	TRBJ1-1	TGTGCCATCCGAAGGGAAACCCATGATGAAGCTTTCTTT	CAIRRETHDEAFF
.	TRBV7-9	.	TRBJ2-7	TGTGCCAGCAGCTTGCAGGACCAGTACGAGCAGTACTTC	CASSLQDQYEQYF
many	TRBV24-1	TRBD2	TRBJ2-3	TGTGCCACCAGTGATTCTGGGGGAGGGGGCACAGATACGCAGTATTTT	CATSDSGGGGTDTQYF
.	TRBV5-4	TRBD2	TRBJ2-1	TGTGCCAGCAGCTTGGATGCGGGGGGGCCGGATGAGCAGTTCTTC	CASSLDAGGPDEQFF
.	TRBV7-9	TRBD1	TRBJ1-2	TGTGCCAGCAGCTCCCAGGGGGCCGACTATGGCTACACCTTC	CASSSQGADYGYTF
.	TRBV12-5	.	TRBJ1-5	TGTGCTAGTGGTTTGCCCACAGCGGGTCAGCCCCAGCATTTT	CASGLPTAGQPQHF
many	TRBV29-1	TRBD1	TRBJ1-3	TGCAGCGTTGAAGATGAGGAAGGGACAGGGGGCCCCTTTACTGGAAACACCATATATTTT	CSVEDEEGTGGPFTGNTIYF
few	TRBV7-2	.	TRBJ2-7	TGTGCCAGCAGCTCGCGTCCCCGCGAGCAGTACTTC	CASSSRPREQYF
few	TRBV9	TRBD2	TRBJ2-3	TGTGCCAGCAGCGTTAGCGGGAGACGACCAGATACGCAGTATTTT	CASSVSGRRPDTQYF
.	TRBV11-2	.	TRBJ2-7	TGTGCCAGCAGCTTAGCGTTGGGGGTGCCCTACGAGCAGTACTTC	CASSLALGVPYEQYF
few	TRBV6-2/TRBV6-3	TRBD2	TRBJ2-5	TGTGCCAGCAGTTACTCGCTAGCGGGAGACCAAGAGACCCAGTACTTC	CASSYSLAGDQETQYF
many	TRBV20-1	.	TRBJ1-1	TGCAGTGCTAGAGATTGGGGGGGGAACACTGAAGCTTTCTTT	CSARDWGGNTEAFF
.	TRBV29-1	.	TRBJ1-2	TGCAGCGCGAAACAGGGCCCCAACTATGGCTACACCTTC	CSAKQGPNYGYTF
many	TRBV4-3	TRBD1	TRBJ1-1	TGCGCCAGCAGCCAAAACAGGGGTTGGACTGAAGCTTTCTTT	CASSQNRGWTEAFF
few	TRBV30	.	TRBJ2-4	TGTGCCTGGGGGCCCAGCCGGGGTAGAAACATTCAGTACTTC	CAWGPSRGRNIQYF
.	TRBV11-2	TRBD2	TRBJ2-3	TGTGCCAGCAGCTTAGGACTAGCGGGGACCACAGATACGCAGTATTTT	CASSLGLAGTTDTQYF
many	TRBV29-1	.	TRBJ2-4	TGCAGCGTTGAAGAGGGCATTCAGTACTTC	CSVEEGIQYF
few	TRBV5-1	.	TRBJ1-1	TGCGCCAGCAGCTGGGAGGGGAGCACTGAAGCTTTCTTT	CASSWEGSTEAFF
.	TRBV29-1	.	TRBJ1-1	TGCAGCGTTCTCAGCTTGGACACTGAAGCTTTCTTT	CSVLSLDTEAFF
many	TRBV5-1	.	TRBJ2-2	TGCGCCAGCAGCTTGGTCTCAACACCGATTGTCCCCGGGGAGCTGTTTTTT	CASSLVSTPIVPGELFF
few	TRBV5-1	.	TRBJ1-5	TGCGCCAGCAGCTTGGAACCGTCGGGGGGTAGCAATCAGCCCCAGCATTTT	CASSLEPSGGSNQPQHF
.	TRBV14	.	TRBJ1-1	TGTGCCAGCAGCCAAGATCTGCTAGGGGTCGGCACTGAAGCTTTCTTT	CASSQDLLGVGTEAFF
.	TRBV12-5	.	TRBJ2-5	TGTGCTAGTGGTTTAGGGACCGAAAGAGCGACCCAGTACTTC	CASGLGTERATQYF
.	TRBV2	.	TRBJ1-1	TGTGCCAGCAGTGATCCAAAGGTTACAAACACTGAAGCTTTCTTT	CASSDPKVTNTEAFF
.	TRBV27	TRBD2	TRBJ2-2	TGTGCCAGCAGTCCCCGGACTAGCGGGCCTAGTATCGGGGAGCTGTTTTTT	CASSPRTSGPSIGELFF
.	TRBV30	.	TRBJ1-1	TGTGCCTGGAGGAGAGGGGGGGTGAACACTGAAGCTTTCTTT	CAWRRGGVNTEAFF
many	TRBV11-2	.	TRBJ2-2	TGTGCCAGCAGCCCCCGGTCAGGCGATGGGGAGCTGTTTTTT	CASSPRSGDGELFF
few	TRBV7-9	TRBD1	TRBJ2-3	TGTGCCAGCAGCTTTCTACAGGGGGCTGCAGATACGCAGTATTTT	CASSFLQGAADTQYF
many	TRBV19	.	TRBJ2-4	TGTGCCAGTAGTATACAGGGTGACTCGGCCAAAAACATTCAGTACTTC	CASSIQGDSAKNIQYF